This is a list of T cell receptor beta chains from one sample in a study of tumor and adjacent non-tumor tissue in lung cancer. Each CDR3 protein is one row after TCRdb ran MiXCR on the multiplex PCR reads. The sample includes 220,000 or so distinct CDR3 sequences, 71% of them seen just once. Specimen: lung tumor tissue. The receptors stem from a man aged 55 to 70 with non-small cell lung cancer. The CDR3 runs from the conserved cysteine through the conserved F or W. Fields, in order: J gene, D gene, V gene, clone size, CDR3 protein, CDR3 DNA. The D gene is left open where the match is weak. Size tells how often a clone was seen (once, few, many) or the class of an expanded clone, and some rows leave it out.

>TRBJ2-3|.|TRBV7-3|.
CASSLNGTGITDTQYF
TGTGCCAGCAGCTTAAATGGGACCGGAATAACAGATACGCAGTATTTT
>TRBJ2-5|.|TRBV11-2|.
CASSSVTSWETQYF
TGTGCCAGTAGCTCTGTGACTAGTTGGGAGACCCAGTACTTC
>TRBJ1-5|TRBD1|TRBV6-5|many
CASSKSTGGGQPQHF
TGTGCCAGCAGTAAGAGTACAGGGGGCGGTCAGCCCCAGCATTTT
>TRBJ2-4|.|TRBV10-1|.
CASTPTEAKNNQYF
TGCGCCAGCACCCCGACAGAAGCCAAAAACAATCAGTATTTC
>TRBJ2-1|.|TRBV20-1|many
CSARGLATSYNEQFF
TGCAGTGCTAGAGGGCTAGCCACCTCCTACAATGAGCAGTTCTTC
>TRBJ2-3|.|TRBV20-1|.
CSARWDPDSLTDTQYF
TGCAGTGCTAGATGGGATCCAGACTCACTCACAGATACGCAGTATTTT
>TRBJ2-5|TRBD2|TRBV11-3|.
CTSSKGTSGSIETQYF
TGTACCAGCAGCAAAGGGACTAGCGGGAGTATTGAGACCCAATACTTC
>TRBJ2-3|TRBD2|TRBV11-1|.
CASSLGCGRPFISTDTQYF
TGTGCCAGCAGCTTAGGCTGCGGGAGGCCTTTCATTAGCACAGATACGCAGTATTTT
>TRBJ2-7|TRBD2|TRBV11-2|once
CASSSVELAGWGYEQYF
TGTGCCAGCAGCTCCGTGGAGCTAGCGGGGTGGGGCTACGAGCAATACTTC
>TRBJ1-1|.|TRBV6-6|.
CANSYGDRLHEAFF
TGTGCCAACAGTTACGGCGACAGGTTGCATGAAGCTTTCTTT
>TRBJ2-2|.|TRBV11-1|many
CASSLRPGAAGELFF
TGTGCCAGCAGCTTACGTCCAGGGGCGGCCGGGGAGCTGTTTTTT
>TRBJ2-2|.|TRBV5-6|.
CASSLRSHYTGELFF
TGTGCCAGCAGCTTGAGGTCACACTACACCGGGGAGCTGTTTTTT
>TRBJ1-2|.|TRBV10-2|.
CASSESRTANYGHTF
TGCGCCAGCAGTGAGTCTAGGACGGCGAATTATGGCCACACCTTC
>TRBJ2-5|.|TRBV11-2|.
CVSSLDGTRGETQYF
TGTGTCAGCAGCTTAGATGGGACAAGGGGAGAGACCCAGTACTTC
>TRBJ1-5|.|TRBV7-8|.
CASSSRQVGYSNQPQHF
TGTGCCAGCAGCAGCAGACAGGTCGGCTATAGCAATCAGCCCCAGCATTTT
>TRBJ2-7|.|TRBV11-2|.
CASNLVVQGSRNEQYF
TGTGCCAGCAACTTAGTAGTTCAAGGGTCTAGGAACGAGCAGTACTTC
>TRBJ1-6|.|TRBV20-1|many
CSAQDTNNSPLHF
TGCAGTGCTCAGGACACGAATAATTCACCCCTCCACTTT
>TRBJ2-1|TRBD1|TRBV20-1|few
CSARPPGQAGTEQFF
TGCAGTGCTAGACCACCGGGACAGGCCGGGACAGAGCAGTTCTTC
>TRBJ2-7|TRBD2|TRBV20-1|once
CSTEPRTSRRGSPYEQYF
TGCAGTACAGAACCCCGGACTAGCAGGAGGGGATCCCCCTACGAGCAGTACTTC
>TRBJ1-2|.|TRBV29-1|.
CSVPWAGRGFDYGYTF
TGCAGCGTCCCCTGGGCAGGGAGAGGATTTGACTATGGCTACACCTTC
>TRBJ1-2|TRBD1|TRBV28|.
CASSFWAGGCYTF
TGTGCCAGCAGTTTTTGGGCAGGGGGATGCTACACCTTC
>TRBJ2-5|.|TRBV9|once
CASSIGGTARGGETQYF
TGTGCCAGCAGCATAGGAGGCACCGCACGGGGAGGAGAGACCCAGTACTTC
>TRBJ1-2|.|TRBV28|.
CASSLTRGNYGYTF
TGTGCCAGCAGTTTAACGAGAGGGAACTATGGCTACACCTTC
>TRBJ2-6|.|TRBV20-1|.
CSAMSGGTGANVLTF
TGCAGTGCCATGAGTGGGGGGACTGGGGCCAACGTCCTGACTTTC
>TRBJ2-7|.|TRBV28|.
CACQGVHEQYF
TGTGCCTGCCAAGGGGTGCACGAACAGTACTTC
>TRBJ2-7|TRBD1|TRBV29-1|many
CSVVDRGLYEQYF
TGCAGCGTTGTGGACAGGGGCCTCTACGAGCAGTACTTC
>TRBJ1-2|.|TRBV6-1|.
CASSDVRTTGWSGYTF
TGTGCCAGCAGTGACGTACGGACTACAGGGTGGAGCGGCTACACCTTC
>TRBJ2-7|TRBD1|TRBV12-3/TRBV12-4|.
CASSLTGKGEQYF
TGTGCCAGCAGTTTGACAGGGAAGGGCGAGCAGTACTTC
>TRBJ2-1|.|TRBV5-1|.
CASSLGAVGYKEQFF
TGCGCCAGCAGCTTGGGGGCTGTCGGATACAAAGAGCAGTTCTTC
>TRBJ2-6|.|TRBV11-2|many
CASSSDIGANVLTF
TGTGCCAGCAGCTCAGATATAGGGGCCAACGTCCTGACTTTC
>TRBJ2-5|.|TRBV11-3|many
CASSVGRRETQYF
TGTGCCAGCAGCGTCGGAAGGAGAGAGACCCAGTACTTC
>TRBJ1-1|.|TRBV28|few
CASSIRNHRGAFF
TGTGCCAGCAGTATAAGGAACCATCGGGGTGCTTTCTTT
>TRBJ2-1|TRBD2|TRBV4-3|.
CASSQALTSGSYEQFF
TGCGCCAGCAGCCAAGCGCTGACTAGCGGGAGCTATGAGCAGTTCTTC
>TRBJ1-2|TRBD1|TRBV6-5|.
CASSYTGVGGYTF
TGTGCTAGCAGTTATACAGGGGTTGGCGGCTACACCTTC
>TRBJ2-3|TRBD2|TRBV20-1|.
CSARPGTSGRHKQYF
TGCAGTGCGAGGCCAGGGACTAGCGGGAGGCATAAGCAGTATTTT
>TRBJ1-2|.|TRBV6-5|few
CASKGGSDYGYTF
TGTGCCAGCAAAGGGGGGTCGGACTATGGCTACACCTTC